The 16 T cell receptor beta chains presented below share a single source sample, sequenced in a study of lung T cells in sarcoidosis with Löfgren's syndrome. MiXCR, applied by TCRdb to the reads, yields one record per CDR3 protein. The sample contains around 9,600 distinct CDR3 sequences, 15% to 20% of which appear only once. The sample comprised CD4+ T cells from bronchoalveolar lavage. The receptors shown here come from a human donor with sarcoidosis (Löfgren's syndrome or another form), or a control subject (not recorded which).

There are many counts of this clonotype. The chain uses TRBV6-1 and TRBJ2-1; 7 positions agree with TRBD2. CDR1 is MNHNS and CDR2 is SASEGT in the germline V gene. The trim removed 1 base at V and 9 bases at J, leaving 3 bases unmatched. This CDR3 region has 13 residues. In DNA, the CDR3 is TGTGCCAGCAGTGAAGGGGGGGGAACTGAGCAGTTCTTC. It encodes CASSEGGGTEQFF.

Relative to its sample, this clonotype is medium-sized (0.01 to 0.1%). The chain joins TRBV7-2 to TRBJ2-1; 8 nucleotides match TRBD2. Trimming removed 5 bases from V and 16 bases from J; junction bases left unmatched: 10. The germline V gene encodes CDR1 SGHTA and CDR2 FQGNSA. The CDR3 is made up of 12 amino acids. The chain's CDR3 is CASSPGLAHLFF. CDR3 bases: TGTGCCAGCAGCCCAGGACTAGCACACCTTTTCTTC.

The rearrangement joins TRBV14 to TRBJ2-5; 7 nucleotides match TRBD2. This CDR3 has 18 residues. The ends lost 0 bases at V and 13 bases at J; junction bases unmatched: 23. Germline V gene lookup returns CDR1 SGHDN and CDR2 FVKESK. For the CDR3, the DNA is TGTGCCAGCAGCCAAGATAGTACGGCTAGCGGACAACAAGAGACCATGTACTTC. Its translation is CASSQDSTASGQQETMYF.

This clonotype occurred many times. The J gene is TRBJ2-7, the V gene TRBV20-1; D tentatively reads TRBD1 or TRBD2 (5 bases each). V was clipped by 6 bases and J by 0 bases, with 15 bases between them. From germline, CDR1 is DFQATT and CDR2 SNEGSKA (reference sequence). The CDR3 contains 14 residues. CDR3 in DNA: TGCAGTGCCTCCCGGGACGGACACTCCTACGAGCAGTACTTC. This gives the protein CSASRDGHSYEQYF.

As for this clonotype: Given a much more abundant clone one base away, this may be a read error. The chain has TRBV19 and TRBJ2-2; D is unresolved. Germline V gene lookup returns CDR1 LNHDA and CDR2 SQIVND (reference sequence). V dropped 6 bases and J dropped 3 bases, with 14 bases sitting between them. CDR3 size: 15 residues. CDR3 sequence reads: CASSPLISDTGELFF. The CDR3 DNA is TGTGCCAGTAGCCCCCTCATTTCGGACACCGGGGAGCTGTTTTTT. The whole variable domain, remainder taken from reference TRBV19 and TRBJ2-2, is DGGITQSPKYLFRKEGQNVTLSCEQNLNHDAMYWYRQDPGQGLRLIYYSQIVNDFQKGDIAEGYSVSREKKESFPLTVTSAQKNPTAFYLCASSPLISDTGELFFGEGSRLTVL.

For this clonotype: One end of the junction fails to match germline, which may point to a read error. The chain combines TRBV11-2 with TRBJ2-5; maybe TRBD1 (6 bases). The germline V gene has CDR1 SGHAT and CDR2 FQNNGV. The CDR3 contains 14 residues. CDR3 DNA: TGTGCCAGCAGCGGAAGGGGGAACCAGGAGACCCAGTACTTC. This encodes CASSGRGNQETQYF.

This clonotype was observed a few times. A much larger clone sits a single nucleotide away, making a read error possible. This chain connects TRBV19 to TRBJ2-1, with TRBD2 identical over 14 bases. The CDR3 totals 17 residues. Germline loops: CDR1 LNHDA, CDR2 SQIVND (reference sequence). The CDR3 loop reads CASRIRGTSGSVDEQSF. CDR3 coding DNA: TGTGCCAGTAGAATACGTGGGACTAGCGGGAGTGTGGATGAGCAGTCCTTC.

The sample holds many counts of this clonotype. The rearrangement uses TRBV12-3 or TRBV12-4 and TRBJ2-5; no reliable D call. This CDR3 region has 13 residues. The V and J ends lost 1 base and 2 bases respectively, with 5 bases between them. CDR3 loop: CASSLGRQETQYF. The CDR3 coding sequence is TGTGCCAGCAGTTTAGGTCGACAAGAGACCCAGTACTTC.

On this clonotype: One junction end does not reproduce the germline sequence, and a read error may be involved. V and J are TRBV11-3 and TRBJ1-2; D is perhaps TRBD1 (6 bases). The CDR3 covers 14 residues. Looked up from germline, CDR1 is SGHNT and CDR2 is YENEEA. The CDR3 coding sequence is TGCGTCAGCAGCCCTTGGGGCAGGGGAGGTGGCTACACCTTC. Its translation is CVSSPWGRGGGYTF.

This clonotype is judged medium-sized. The chain is built from TRBV6-1 and TRBJ1-1, with TRBD1 identical over 7 bases. V trimming: 5 bases; J trimming: 5 bases; junction bases outside the gene matches: 8. Germline CDR1 MNHNS, CDR2 SASEGT. CDR3 length equals 14 residues. DNA for the CDR3: TGTGCCAGCAGTAAAAGACAGGGAAGAACTGAAGCTTTCTTT. The encoded protein is CASSKRQGRTEAFF.

This clonotype ranks as medium-sized. The chain uses TRBV6-2 or TRBV6-3 and TRBJ1-5, with D perhaps TRBD1 (5 bases). Trimming took 7 bases from V and 3 from J, leaving 16 bases between them. Per germline, CDR1 MNHEY and CDR2 SVGEGT. The CDR3 totals 15 residues. CDR3 sequence (DNA): TGTGCCAGCAATAATGACAGCCCCTCCAATCAGCCCCAGCATTTT. It translates to CASNNDSPSNQPQHF.

This clonotype was seen at least ten times. V usage is TRBV5-4 and J usage is TRBJ2-2; 8 bases are shared with TRBD1. The length of the CDR3 is 17 residues. Germline V gene data show CDR1 as SGHNT and CDR2 as YYREEE (reference sequence). The junction had 8 bases not matched to a gene; V was cut back by 4 bases and J by 0 bases. The CDR3: CASSRNRGTPNTGELFF. CDR3 bases: TGTGCCAGCAGCAGGAACAGGGGGACGCCGAACACCGGGGAGCTGTTTTTT.

The rearrangement links TRBV27 to TRBJ2-1; 8 bases fit TRBD2. The CDR3 sequence is 17 residues long. V trimming: 0 bases; J trimming: 5 bases; junction bases outside the gene matches: 9. Germline values: CDR1 MNHEY, CDR2 SMNVEV (reference sequence). In DNA, the CDR3 is TGTGCCAGCAGTTTATCGCCGTTATTAGCGGGGAACAATGAGCAGTTCTTC. It is translated as CASSLSPLLAGNNEQFF.

This clonotype was counted ten times or more. V usage is TRBV11-2 and J usage is TRBJ2-3; D not certain. Germline-derived CDR1 and CDR2 are SGHAT and FQNNGV. Trimming removed 0 bases at V and 4 bases at J, with 5 bases between. This CDR3 has 13 amino acids. CDR3 in amino acids: CASSLDRADTQYF. DNA for the CDR3: TGTGCCAGCAGCTTAGACCGGGCAGATACGCAGTATTTT. Based on the CDR3 plus reference TRBV11-2 and TRBJ2-3, the full variable domain is EAGVAQSPRYKIIEKRQSVAFWCNPISGHATLYWYQQILGQGPKLLIQFQNNGVVDDSQLPKDRFSAERLKGVDSTLKIQPAKLEDSAVYLCASSLDRADTQYFGPGTRLTVL.

This clonotype ranks as medium-sized (0.01 to 0.1%). The V gene is TRBV6-1, the J gene TRBJ1-2; no reliable D call. Germline V CDR1 and CDR2: MNHNS, SASEGT. With 6 bases removed from V and 6 bases from J, the gap between germline ends came to 20 bases. The CDR3 sequence is 15 residues long. Here the CDR3 reads CASSSGRRSLDGYTF. CDR3 DNA sequence: TGTGCCAGCAGCTCCGGACGGCGGTCGTTGGATGGCTACACCTTC.

By frequency in the sample, this clonotype is medium-sized. The rearrangement uses TRBV18 and TRBJ2-1; 9 bases fit TRBD2. CDR1 is KGHSH, CDR2 LQKENI, per germline. The trim removed 4 bases at V and 4 bases at J, leaving 5 bases unmatched. CDR3 length equals 15 residues. The CDR3 DNA reads TGTGCCAGCTCACAGACTAGCGGATCTTACAATGAGCAGTTCTTC. As protein: CASSQTSGSYNEQFF.